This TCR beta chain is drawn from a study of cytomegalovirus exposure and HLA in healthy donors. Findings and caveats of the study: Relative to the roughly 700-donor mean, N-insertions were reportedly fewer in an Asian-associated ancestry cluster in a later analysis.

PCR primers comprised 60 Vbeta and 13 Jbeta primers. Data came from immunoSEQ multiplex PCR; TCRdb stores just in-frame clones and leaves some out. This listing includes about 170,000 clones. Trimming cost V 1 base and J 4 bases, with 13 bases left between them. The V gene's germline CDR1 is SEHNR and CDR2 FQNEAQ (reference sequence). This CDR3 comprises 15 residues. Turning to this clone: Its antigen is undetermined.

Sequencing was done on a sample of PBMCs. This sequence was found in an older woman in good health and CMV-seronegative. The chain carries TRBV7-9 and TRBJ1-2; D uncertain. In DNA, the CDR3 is TGTGCCAGCAGCTTAGATCTAGGGAGACCCTATGGCTACACCTTC. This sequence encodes CASSLDLGRPYGYTF.